Listed here are 21 T cell receptor beta chains from one sample, sequenced in a study of cytotoxic CD8 clonotypes in ibrutinib-treated CLL. Here immunoSEQ multiplex PCR was the method, and the copy in TCRdb shows in-frame clones only, minus some. The sample includes 160,000 or so clones, more than 65% of them seen just once. The specimen was PBMCs, collected after 12 months of ibrutinib treatment. The receptors shown here come from a human donor with chronic lymphocytic leukemia.

This clone was picked up a small number of times. Other DNA sequences within the sample encode an identical CDR3. The V and J genes are TRBV14 and TRBJ2-2, with 8 bases fitting TRBD2. Trimming removed 2 bases from V and 0 bases from J; junction bases left unmatched: 2. The CDR3 loop spans 16 amino acids. The V gene's germline CDR1 is SGHDN and CDR2 FVKESK. The CDR3 here is CASSQHSGTNTGELFF. The CDR3 DNA reads TGTGCCAGCAGCCAACATAGCGGGACGAACACCGGGGAGCTGTTTTTT.

CDR3 region: CASSQTRGSEGYGFF. CDR3 in DNA: TGCGCCAGCAGCCAGACACGAGGGAGTGAAGGATATGGGTTCTTC. This chain connects TRBV4-1 to TRBJ2-1, with a possible D match to TRBD2 (5 bases). The V end was cut by 3 bases, the J end by 15 bases, with 24 bases between. Germline V gives CDR1 MGHRA, CDR2 YSYEKL. The CDR3 length is 15 residues.

CDR3 region: CASSLDLGNTIYF. As DNA, the CDR3 is TGCGCCAGCAGCTTGGACCTGGGAAACACCATATATTTT. The chain joins TRBV5-1 to TRBJ1-3; no clear D gene. V gave up 0 bases and J gave up 4 bases, with 5 bases separating them. The CDR3 is made up of 13 amino acids. The germline CDR1 and CDR2 sequences are SGHRS and YFSETQ.

This rearrangement joins TRBV14 to TRBJ1-3; D gene uncertain. Trimming took off 0 bases at V and 0 bases at J, with 6 bases between the two ends. Germline CDR1 is SGHDN and CDR2 is FVKESK. CDR3 length equals 15 residues. This CDR3 is CASSQDLSSGNTIYF. As DNA, the CDR3 is TGTGCCAGCAGCCAAGACCTGAGCTCTGGAAACACCATATATTTT.

J is TRBJ1-1 and V is TRBV11-1; D remains ambiguous. The V end was cut by 5 bases, the J end by 2 bases, with 9 bases between. The CDR3 is 13 amino acids. Germline-derived CDR1 and CDR2 are SGHAT and FQDESV (reference sequence). The CDR3 region has the DNA TGTGCCAGCAGCAACCCGGGCAACACTGAAGCTTTCTTT. Residues: CASSNPGNTEAFF. Using reference TRBV11-1 and TRBJ1-1 for the parts outside the CDR3, the full variable domain is EAEVAQSPRYKITEKSQAVAFWCDPISGHATLYWYRQILGQGPELLVQFQDESVVDDSQLPKDRFSAERLKGVDSTLKIQPAELGDSAMYLCASSNPGNTEAFFGQGTRLTVV.

The sample holds a few counts of this clone. CDR3 region: CASRTHRRGESETQYF. CDR3 DNA sequence: TGTGCCAGCAGAACGCACCGGCGGGGAGAATCAGAGACCCAGTACTTC. V usage is TRBV27 and J usage is TRBJ2-5; the D gene is possibly TRBD2 (6 bases). The CDR3 consists of 16 residues. Trimming took off 6 bases at V and 4 bases at J, with 21 bases between the two ends. Germline V gene sequence: CDR1 MNHEY, CDR2 SMNVEV (reference sequence).

In its sample, this clone was seen a few times. In DNA, the CDR3 is TGTGCCAGCAGTCGCAAGGGAATCGATGGCTACACCTTC. It yields the protein CASSRKGIDGYTF. This rearrangement joins TRBV27 to TRBJ1-2; no reliable D call. The V gene's germline CDR1 is MNHEY and CDR2 SMNVEV (reference sequence). This CDR3 is 13 amino acids long. V lost 5 bases and J lost 6, with 13 bases in between.

The J gene is TRBJ2-7, the V gene TRBV5-8, with 10 bases lining up with TRBD1. The junction had 7 bases not matched to a gene; V was cut back by 3 bases and J by 4 bases. Per the germline V gene, CDR1 is SGHTS and CDR2 is YDEGEE. CDR3 length: 15 residues. The CDR3 here is CASSSSRTGGYEQYF. The DNA of the CDR3 is TGTGCCAGCAGCTCAAGCCGGACAGGGGGATACGAGCAGTACTTC. The full variable domain, its missing parts supplied by reference TRBV5-8 and TRBJ2-7, is EAGVTQSPTHLIKTRGQQATLRCSPISGHTSVYWYQQALGLGLQFLLWYDEGEERNRGNFPPRFSGRQFPNYSSELNVNALELEDSALYLCASSSSRTGGYEQYFGPGTRLTVT.

The rearrangement uses TRBV28 and TRBJ2-5; D possibly corresponds to TRBD1 (5 bases). CDR1 MDHEN and CDR2 SYDVKM come from the germline V gene. The germline V and J ends were trimmed by 2 bases and 5 bases, with 12 bases remaining between them. The CDR3 consists of 14 residues. CDR3 region: CASSLRGLGETQYF. CDR3 sequence (DNA): TGTGCCAGCAGTTTAAGGGGATTGGGGGAGACCCAGTACTTC.

J is TRBJ2-7 and V is TRBV28; D gene ambiguous. The CDR3 runs to 12 residues. Germline values: CDR1 MDHEN, CDR2 SYDVKM. V dropped 3 bases and J dropped 4 bases, with 7 bases sitting between them. CDR3 nucleotides: TGTGCCAGCAGTTTTCAGCTTTACGAGCAGTACTTC. Residues: CASSFQLYEQYF. Variable domain in full (rest from reference TRBV28 and TRBJ2-7): DVKVTQSSRYLVKRTGEKVFLECVQDMDHENMFWYRQDPGLGLRLIYFSYDVKMKEKGDIPEGYSVSREKKERFSLILESASTNQTSMYLCASSFQLYEQYFGPGTRLTVT.

The chain recombines TRBV5-5 with TRBJ1-5; D not certain. Trimming left V 5 bases short and J 3 bases short, with 12 bases between. The CDR3 has 14 residues. Germline-derived CDR1 and CDR2 are SGHKS and YYEKEE (reference sequence). The CDR3 is CASSSSLNNQPQHF. DNA for the CDR3: TGTGCCAGCAGTTCCTCCTTGAACAATCAGCCCCAGCATTTT. Drawing the rest from reference TRBV5-5 and TRBJ1-5, the complete variable domain is DAGVTQSPTHLIKTRGQQVTLRCSPISGHKSVSWYQQVLGQGPQFIFQYYEKEERGRGNFPDRFSARQFPNYSSELNVNALLLGDSALYLCASSSSLNNQPQHFGDGTRLSIL.

The CDR3 is CASSLRRGTNQETQYF. The DNA for the CDR3 is TGTGCCAGCAGCTTACGGCGGGGGACAAACCAAGAGACCCAGTACTTC. The chain has TRBV7-8 and TRBJ2-5; TRBD2 might be the D (7 bases). V lost 2 bases and J lost 0, with 13 bases in between. The CDR3 is 16 residues long. Germline loops: CDR1 SGHVS, CDR2 FQNEAQ. Variable domain in full (rest from reference TRBV7-8 and TRBJ2-5): GAGVSQSPRYKVAKRGQDVALRCDPISGHVSLFWYQQALGQGPEFLTYFQNEAQLDKSGLPSDRFFAERPEGSVSTLKIQRTQQEDSAVYLCASSLRRGTNQETQYFGPGTRLLVL.

The rearrangement joins TRBV28 to TRBJ2-7; 10 nucleotides align to TRBD1. The CDR3 is made up of 15 amino acids. V dropped 5 bases and J dropped 5; count of bases not matched to a gene: 9. The germline CDR1 and CDR2 sequences are MDHEN and SYDVKM. Here the CDR3 DNA reads TGTGCCAGCAGTGTTACCGGGACAGGGGTCCACGAGCAGTACTTC. This gives the protein CASSVTGTGVHEQYF.

The chain links TRBV2 to TRBJ2-7, with 11 bases fitting TRBD2. CDR3 size: 16 residues. The V gene's germline CDR1 is SNHLY and CDR2 FYNNEI. The V and J ends lost 6 bases and 1 base, in that order; junction bases with no gene match: 8. CDR3 loop: CASRFEGLAASYEQYF. The CDR3, as DNA: TGTGCCAGCAGGTTTGAGGGACTAGCGGCGTCCTACGAGCAGTACTTC.

The chain recombines TRBV28 with TRBJ1-2; 10 bases line up with TRBD1. V lost 2 bases to trimming and J lost 5 bases; unmatched junction nucleotides: 5. CDR1 MDHEN and CDR2 SYDVKM come from the germline V gene. The CDR3 has 15 amino acids. Here the CDR3 reads CASSLTVGQGYGYTF. In nucleotides, the CDR3 is TGTGCCAGCAGTTTAACGGTGGGACAGGGGTATGGCTACACCTTC.

This chain links TRBV28 with TRBJ2-7; 7 bases are a match to TRBD2. The CDR3 consists of 17 residues. Germline V gene sequence: CDR1 MDHEN, CDR2 SYDVKM. Unmatched junction bases numbered 10, after V lost 2 bases and J lost 0 bases. CDR3 region: CASSLHLTSPSSYEQYF. CDR3 coding DNA: TGTGCCAGCAGTTTACACTTGACTAGCCCGAGCTCCTACGAGCAGTACTTC.

J is TRBJ2-7 and V is TRBV11-1, with 9 positions matching TRBD1. Germline lookup yields CDR1 SGHAT and CDR2 FQDESV (reference sequence). Trimming at V came to 2 bases and at J to 10 bases, leaving 9 bases not matched to a gene. The CDR3 contains 14 residues. CDR3 amino acids: CASSLIDRGSQQYF. The CDR3 nucleotides read TGTGCCAGCAGCTTAATCGACAGGGGGTCCCAACAGTACTTC.

CDR3 in DNA: TGTGCCAGTAGTATAGCCCAGAACACCGGGGAGCTGTTTTTT. Protein product: CASSIAQNTGELFF. This chain uses TRBV19 with TRBJ2-2; no firm D call. V lost 1 base and J 1 base, leaving 4 bases between the germline ends. The length of the CDR3 is 14 residues. Germline CDR1 and CDR2: LNHDA and SQIVND (reference sequence). The full variable domain, completed using reference TRBV19 and TRBJ2-2, is DGGITQSPKYLFRKEGQNVTLSCEQNLNHDAMYWYRQDPGQGLRLIYYSQIVNDFQKGDIAEGYSVSREKKESFPLTVTSAQKNPTAFYLCASSIAQNTGELFFGEGSRLTVL.

The J gene is TRBJ2-7, the V gene TRBV7-6; a possible D gene is TRBD1 (6 bases). V was clipped by 5 bases and J by 3 bases, with 11 bases between them. The CDR3 is made up of 13 amino acids. Looked up from germline, CDR1 is SGHVS and CDR2 is FNYEAQ. CDR3 in amino acids: CASSLGTYYEQYF. In nucleotides, the CDR3 is TGTGCCAGCAGCCTCGGGACATACTACGAGCAGTACTTC.

In its sample, this clone was seen a few times. Other nucleotide sequences from this sample produce the same CDR3. V is TRBV5-8 and J is TRBJ2-2; 9 positions agree with TRBD2. Trimming removed 1 base from V and 2 bases from J; junction bases left unmatched: 6. The CDR3 consists of 17 residues. Looked up from germline, CDR1 is SGHTS and CDR2 is YDEGEE. In nucleotides, the CDR3 is TGTGCCAGCAGCTTGACTAGCGGGCAAGGCAACACCGGGGAGCTGTTTTTT. It translates to CASSLTSGQGNTGELFF.

This clone was observed a few times. This chain uses TRBV5-4 with TRBJ2-1; 8 bases are shared with TRBD2. Germline CDR1 is SGHNT and CDR2 is YYREEE (reference sequence). The CDR3 length is 17 residues. The ends lost 1 base at V and 5 bases at J; junction bases unmatched: 11. The CDR3 loop is CASSLLSGGGVDNEQFF. DNA of the CDR3: TGTGCCAGCAGCTTGCTCTCCGGGGGGGGCGTCGACAATGAGCAGTTCTTC.